Listed below are T cell receptor beta chains from one sample, sequenced in a study of T cell responses to AZD1222 COVID-19 vaccine. Measured with immunoSEQ multiplex PCR; TCRdb has only the in-frame clones, and not every one. The data hold 140,000 to 150,000 clones, with about 93% observed a single time. The source was peripheral blood, collected on day 0 of AZD1222 vaccination. The receptors shown here come from an adult in good health. Each CDR3 is given with its conserved first and last residue. The order of the fields is CDR3 length, clone size, D gene, J gene, V gene, CDR3 protein, CDR3 DNA. A D gene is named only where the DNA matches it firmly. Size tells how often a clone was seen (once, few, many) or the class of an expanded clone, and some rows leave it out.

len: 15; abundance: .; d_gene: TRBD1; j_gene: TRBJ1-1; v_gene: TRBV4-2; CDR3aa: CASSHEQGARTEAFF; CDR3nt: TGTGCCAGCAGCCATGAACAGGGGGCCCGGACTGAAGCTTTCTTT
len: 15; abundance: .; d_gene: TRBD2; j_gene: TRBJ2-5; v_gene: TRBV19; CDR3aa: CASSRGAGGQETQYF; CDR3nt: TGTGCCAGCTCCCGGGGAGCGGGGGGACAAGAGACCCAGTACTTC
len: 13; abundance: .; d_gene: .; j_gene: TRBJ1-5; v_gene: TRBV25-1; CDR3aa: CASSGSDRQPQHF; CDR3nt: TGTGCCAGCAGTGGCAGTGACAGACAGCCCCAGCATTTT
len: 15; abundance: .; d_gene: TRBD1; j_gene: TRBJ2-5; v_gene: TRBV11-2; CDR3aa: CASSLVGQGQETQYF; CDR3nt: TGTGCCAGCAGCTTAGTGGGACAGGGACAAGAGACCCAGTACTTC
len: 11; abundance: few; d_gene: TRBD2; j_gene: TRBJ2-1; v_gene: TRBV20-1; CDR3aa: CSAGLADEQFF; CDR3nt: TGCAGTGCTGGACTAGCAGATGAGCAGTTCTTC
len: 14; abundance: .; d_gene: .; j_gene: TRBJ1-2; v_gene: TRBV3-1/TRBV3-2; CDR3aa: CASSPDRGTYGYTF; CDR3nt: TGTGCCAGCAGCCCCGATCGGGGAACCTATGGCTACACCTTC
len: 15; abundance: few; d_gene: TRBD2; j_gene: TRBJ2-1; v_gene: TRBV20-1; CDR3aa: CSASSGRGFYNEQFF; CDR3nt: TGCAGTGCTAGTAGCGGGAGGGGATTTTACAATGAGCAGTTCTTC
len: 12; abundance: .; d_gene: .; j_gene: TRBJ1-6; v_gene: TRBV6-5; CDR3aa: CASSYSGSPLHF; CDR3nt: TGTGCCAGCAGTTACTCGGGTTCACCCCTCCACTTT
len: 15; abundance: .; d_gene: .; j_gene: TRBJ2-7; v_gene: TRBV4-1; CDR3aa: CASSQPRTNPYEQYF; CDR3nt: TGCGCCAGCAGCCAACCCCGGACAAATCCCTACGAGCAGTACTTC
len: 17; abundance: .; d_gene: TRBD2; j_gene: TRBJ2-3; v_gene: TRBV5-1; CDR3aa: CASSLGTSGIRTDTQYF; CDR3nt: TGCGCCAGCAGCTTGGGGACTAGCGGCATTCGCACAGATACGCAGTATTTT
len: 14; abundance: .; d_gene: .; j_gene: TRBJ1-5; v_gene: TRBV10-3; CDR3aa: CAISEGSSNQPQHF; CDR3nt: TGTGCCATCAGTGAGGGTAGTAGCAATCAGCCCCAGCATTTT
len: 16; abundance: .; d_gene: TRBD2; j_gene: TRBJ2-3; v_gene: TRBV7-8; CDR3aa: CASTKRTSGTTDTQYF; CDR3nt: TGTGCCAGCACCAAACGGACTAGCGGGACGACAGATACGCAGTATTTT
len: 13; abundance: .; d_gene: .; j_gene: TRBJ2-1; v_gene: TRBV19; CDR3aa: CASSIEGYNEQFF; CDR3nt: TGTGCCAGTAGTATAGAGGGGTACAATGAGCAGTTCTTC
len: 12; abundance: .; d_gene: .; j_gene: TRBJ1-6; v_gene: TRBV21-1; CDR3aa: CPQGRCGSPLHF; CDR3nt: TGTCCTCAGGGGCGGTGTGGCTCACCCCTCCACTTT
len: 15; abundance: .; d_gene: .; j_gene: TRBJ2-3; v_gene: TRBV3-1/TRBV3-2; CDR3aa: CASTLTGTRPDTQYF; CDR3nt: TGTGCCAGCACTCTCACCGGGACACGACCAGATACGCAGTATTTT
len: 16; abundance: once; d_gene: TRBD1; j_gene: TRBJ1-5; v_gene: TRBV7-2; CDR3aa: CASSWGQGRTNQPQHF; CDR3nt: TGTGCCAGCAGCTGGGGACAGGGGCGAACCAATCAGCCCCAGCATTTT
len: 13; abundance: .; d_gene: .; j_gene: TRBJ1-5; v_gene: TRBV19; CDR3aa: CASSSLGDQPQHF; CDR3nt: TGTGCCAGTAGTAGCCTGGGTGATCAGCCCCAGCATTTT